This is a list of T cell receptor beta chains from one sample in a study of cytomegalovirus exposure and HLA in healthy donors. Profiling relied on immunoSEQ multiplex PCR, and the TCRdb table lists in-frame clones only, not all of them. The repertoire has about 110,000 clones, under 85% of them found once; the top ten carry around 2.1%. The sequencing input was PBMCs. The source is a man aged 25-45 years in good health and CMV-seronegative. The CDR3 runs from the conserved cysteine through the conserved F or W. The order of the fields is J gene, V gene, D gene, CDR3 length, CDR3 protein. D genes are given only for firm matches.

j_call: TRBJ1-3; v_call: TRBV30; d_call: TRBD1; cdr3_length: 15; cdr3_aa: CAWKRGRLPGNTIYF
j_call: TRBJ1-5; v_call: TRBV5-1; d_call: TRBD1; cdr3_length: 14; cdr3_aa: CASSSGTGVQPQHF
j_call: TRBJ2-7; v_call: TRBV28; d_call: TRBD1; cdr3_length: 13; cdr3_aa: CASRPDRENEQYF
j_call: TRBJ2-3; v_call: TRBV27; d_call: TRBD2; cdr3_length: 17; cdr3_aa: CASSKGLDSPGTDTQYF
j_call: TRBJ2-5; v_call: TRBV18; d_call: -; cdr3_length: 13; cdr3_aa: CASSPSGLGTQYF
j_call: TRBJ2-6; v_call: TRBV27; d_call: -; cdr3_length: 15; cdr3_aa: CASSFRDSGANVLTF
j_call: TRBJ1-6; v_call: TRBV7-8; d_call: -; cdr3_length: 15; cdr3_aa: CASSLEPGNNSPLHF
j_call: TRBJ2-7; v_call: TRBV5-6; d_call: TRBD2; cdr3_length: 16; cdr3_aa: CASSLSAGGGGNEQYF
j_call: TRBJ2-7; v_call: TRBV19; d_call: TRBD2; cdr3_length: 17; cdr3_aa: CASSMRVGTSGTYEQYF
j_call: TRBJ1-1; v_call: TRBV11-2; d_call: -; cdr3_length: 15; cdr3_aa: CASSPVTLGPTEAFF
j_call: TRBJ2-7; v_call: TRBV23-1; d_call: TRBD2; cdr3_length: 16; cdr3_aa: CASSPPAGVSSYEQYF
j_call: TRBJ2-7; v_call: TRBV7-6; d_call: -; cdr3_length: 16; cdr3_aa: CASSLTPPDRNYEQYF
j_call: TRBJ2-2; v_call: TRBV12-5; d_call: -; cdr3_length: 16; cdr3_aa: CASGLVLGHLAGELFF
j_call: TRBJ1-2; v_call: TRBV29-1; d_call: -; cdr3_length: 13; cdr3_aa: CSGTIAGRDGYTF
j_call: TRBJ2-3; v_call: TRBV19; d_call: -; cdr3_length: 13; cdr3_aa: CASSIQGRDTQYF
j_call: TRBJ2-5; v_call: TRBV10-2; d_call: -; cdr3_length: 14; cdr3_aa: CASSEQGGSETQYF
j_call: TRBJ2-5; v_call: TRBV6-1; d_call: -; cdr3_length: 14; cdr3_aa: CASSTTGSQETQYF
j_call: TRBJ2-2; v_call: TRBV29-1; d_call: TRBD2; cdr3_length: 16; cdr3_aa: CSAGLAGAPGTGELFF
j_call: TRBJ1-2; v_call: TRBV30; d_call: -; cdr3_length: 14; cdr3_aa: CAWIRGVANYGYTF
j_call: TRBJ2-7; v_call: TRBV10-3; d_call: -; cdr3_length: 14; cdr3_aa: CAIRDRTLYYEQYF
j_call: TRBJ1-1; v_call: TRBV5-1; d_call: -; cdr3_length: 14; cdr3_aa: CASSLAMGRTEAFF
j_call: TRBJ2-3; v_call: TRBV25-1; d_call: -; cdr3_length: 16; cdr3_aa: CASSAAGFTSTDTQYF
j_call: TRBJ1-1; v_call: TRBV5-4; d_call: TRBD1; cdr3_length: 15; cdr3_aa: CASSFTGVALVQAFF
j_call: TRBJ2-1; v_call: TRBV5-1; d_call: TRBD2; cdr3_length: 16; cdr3_aa: CASSLGSGRAGDEQFF
j_call: TRBJ2-2; v_call: TRBV7-3; d_call: -; cdr3_length: 14; cdr3_aa: CASSFGTNTGELFF
j_call: TRBJ2-3; v_call: TRBV7-9; d_call: TRBD2; cdr3_length: 14; cdr3_aa: CASSLRLATDTQYF
j_call: TRBJ2-1; v_call: TRBV9; d_call: TRBD2; cdr3_length: 15; cdr3_aa: CASSVVVAGVNEQFF
j_call: TRBJ2-3; v_call: TRBV7-2; d_call: TRBD2; cdr3_length: 17; cdr3_aa: CASSLVGTSGSTDTQYF
j_call: TRBJ2-1; v_call: TRBV9; d_call: TRBD2; cdr3_length: 18; cdr3_aa: CASSLGTSGSFRGNEQFF
j_call: TRBJ2-7; v_call: TRBV9; d_call: TRBD2; cdr3_length: 14; cdr3_aa: CASSVTSGPYEQYF
j_call: TRBJ2-7; v_call: TRBV6-5; d_call: -; cdr3_length: 12; cdr3_aa: CASSLRTGEQYF
j_call: TRBJ1-1; v_call: TRBV7-9; d_call: -; cdr3_length: 14; cdr3_aa: CASSLVFMNTEAFF
j_call: TRBJ1-1; v_call: TRBV7-3; d_call: TRBD1; cdr3_length: 14; cdr3_aa: CASSLEGQGAEAFF
j_call: TRBJ2-7; v_call: TRBV15; d_call: -; cdr3_length: 13; cdr3_aa: CATSIDGSYEQYF
j_call: TRBJ1-2; v_call: TRBV19; d_call: TRBD1; cdr3_length: 13; cdr3_aa: CASSITGAFGYTF
j_call: TRBJ1-2; v_call: TRBV6-5; d_call: TRBD1; cdr3_length: 13; cdr3_aa: CASKKTGYYGYTF
j_call: TRBJ2-3; v_call: TRBV13; d_call: TRBD2; cdr3_length: 19; cdr3_aa: CASSSPGLAPWGTTDTQYF
j_call: TRBJ2-2; v_call: TRBV5-1; d_call: TRBD2; cdr3_length: 18; cdr3_aa: CASSLGSGGASNTGELFF
j_call: TRBJ1-3; v_call: TRBV4-1; d_call: -; cdr3_length: 17; cdr3_aa: CASSQGRGALSGNTIYF
j_call: TRBJ1-1; v_call: TRBV6-5; d_call: TRBD1; cdr3_length: 16; cdr3_aa: CASSYGGDRGRTEAFF
j_call: TRBJ1-2; v_call: TRBV4-2; d_call: -; cdr3_length: 15; cdr3_aa: CASSPGEGQVYGYTF
j_call: TRBJ2-2; v_call: TRBV5-1; d_call: -; cdr3_length: 15; cdr3_aa: CASNGGARNTGELFF
j_call: TRBJ2-2; v_call: TRBV4-3; d_call: -; cdr3_length: 17; cdr3_aa: CASSQELSRVNTGELFF
j_call: TRBJ2-7; v_call: TRBV29-1; d_call: TRBD2; cdr3_length: 14; cdr3_aa: CSVEAGGVSYEQYF
j_call: TRBJ2-7; v_call: TRBV15; d_call: -; cdr3_length: 16; cdr3_aa: CATSRDPDTSSYEQYF
j_call: TRBJ1-4; v_call: TRBV5-1; d_call: -; cdr3_length: 14; cdr3_aa: CASSLAGVNEKLFF
j_call: TRBJ1-4; v_call: TRBV6-5; d_call: TRBD1; cdr3_length: 15; cdr3_aa: CASSPTPDRGGKLFF
j_call: TRBJ2-4; v_call: TRBV7-2; d_call: -; cdr3_length: 18; cdr3_aa: CASSLPRVSGLAKNIQYF
j_call: TRBJ2-3; v_call: TRBV6-5; d_call: -; cdr3_length: 12; cdr3_aa: CASSPRADTQYF
j_call: TRBJ2-2; v_call: TRBV12-5; d_call: TRBD1; cdr3_length: 15; cdr3_aa: CASGVTGPNTGELFF
j_call: TRBJ1-1; v_call: TRBV7-8; d_call: -; cdr3_length: 14; cdr3_aa: CASSLNPATPEAFF
j_call: TRBJ2-1; v_call: TRBV10-3; d_call: -; cdr3_length: 12; cdr3_aa: CAISEAGGEMFF
j_call: TRBJ2-7; v_call: TRBV28; d_call: TRBD2; cdr3_length: 17; cdr3_aa: CASSVQVGAAGVDEQYF
j_call: TRBJ1-2; v_call: TRBV27; d_call: TRBD1; cdr3_length: 15; cdr3_aa: CASRGQGASNYGYTF
j_call: TRBJ2-7; v_call: TRBV28; d_call: TRBD1; cdr3_length: 15; cdr3_aa: CASSASRGLGSKQYF
j_call: TRBJ2-5; v_call: TRBV29-1; d_call: -; cdr3_length: 13; cdr3_aa: CSVERHSQETQYF
j_call: TRBJ2-1; v_call: TRBV14; d_call: -; cdr3_length: 17; cdr3_aa: CASSQDFGGNSYNEQFF
j_call: TRBJ1-5; v_call: TRBV7-2; d_call: -; cdr3_length: 14; cdr3_aa: CASSSPQGYQPQHF
j_call: TRBJ1-2; v_call: TRBV19; d_call: TRBD1; cdr3_length: 16; cdr3_aa: CASSGGRTGTNYGYTF
j_call: TRBJ1-5; v_call: TRBV5-3; d_call: -; cdr3_length: 17; cdr3_aa: CARSLADGDASNQPQHF